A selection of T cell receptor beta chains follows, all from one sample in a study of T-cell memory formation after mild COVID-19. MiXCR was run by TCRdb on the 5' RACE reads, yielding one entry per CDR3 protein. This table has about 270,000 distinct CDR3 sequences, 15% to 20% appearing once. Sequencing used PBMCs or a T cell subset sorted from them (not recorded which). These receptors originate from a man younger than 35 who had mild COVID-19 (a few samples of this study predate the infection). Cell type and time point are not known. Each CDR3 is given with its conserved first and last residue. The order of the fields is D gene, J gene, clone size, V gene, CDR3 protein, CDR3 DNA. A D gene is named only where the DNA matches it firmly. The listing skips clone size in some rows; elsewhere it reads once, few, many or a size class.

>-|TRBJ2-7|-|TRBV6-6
CASRFGQTEQYF
TGTGCCAGCAGATTCGGACAGACCGAGCAGTACTTC
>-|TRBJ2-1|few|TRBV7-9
CASSLAQGGGEQFF
TGTGCCAGCAGCTTAGCGCAAGGGGGAGGTGAGCAGTTCTTC
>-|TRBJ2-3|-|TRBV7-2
CASSFGTSRVDTQYF
TGTGCCAGCAGCTTCGGGACAAGTAGGGTAGATACGCAGTATTTT
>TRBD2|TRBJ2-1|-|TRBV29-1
CSVSERGDSNEQFF
TGCAGCGTTTCCGAGCGGGGGGACTCCAATGAGCAGTTCTTC
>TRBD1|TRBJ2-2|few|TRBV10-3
CAIEGAGTGELFF
TGTGCCATCGAGGGGGCAGGGACCGGGGAGCTGTTTTTT
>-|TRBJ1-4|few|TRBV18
CASSPGPAMGKLFF
TGTGCCAGCTCACCAGGACCGGCGATGGGAAAACTGTTTTTT
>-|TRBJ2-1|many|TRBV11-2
CASRSYNEQFF
TGTGCCAGCAGGAGCTACAATGAGCAGTTCTTC
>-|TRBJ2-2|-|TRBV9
CASSVDAEGSYTGELFF
TGTGCCAGCAGCGTAGATGCCGAGGGGTCCTACACCGGGGAGCTGTTTTTT
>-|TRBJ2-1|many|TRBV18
CASSPGPDGAIAQFF
TGTGCCAGCTCACCGGGTCCCGACGGGGCAATCGCGCAGTTCTTC
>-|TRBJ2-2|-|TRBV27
CASQLGVVGTGELFF
TGTGCCAGTCAACTAGGGGTAGTGGGTACCGGGGAGCTGTTTTTT
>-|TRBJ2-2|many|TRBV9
CASSVENTGELFF
TGTGCCAGCAGCGTAGAGAACACCGGGGAGCTGTTTTTT
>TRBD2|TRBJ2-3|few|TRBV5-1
CASSEGLAGTDTQYF
TGCGCCAGCAGCGAGGGACTAGCGGGCACAGATACGCAGTATTTT
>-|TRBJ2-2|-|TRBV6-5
CASSYWGTPNTGELFF
TGTGCCAGCAGTTACTGGGGGACACCGAACACCGGGGAGCTGTTTTTT
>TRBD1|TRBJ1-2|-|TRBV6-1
CASTEQGLGNYGYTF
TGTGCCAGCACCGAACAGGGGCTGGGGAACTATGGCTACACCTTC
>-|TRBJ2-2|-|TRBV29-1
CSVCTAANTGELFF
TGCAGCGTTTGTACGGCCGCGAACACCGGGGAGCTGTTTTTT
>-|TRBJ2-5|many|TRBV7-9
CASSQPSAGRETQYF
TGTGCCAGCAGCCAACCATCGGCGGGAAGAGAGACCCAGTACTTC
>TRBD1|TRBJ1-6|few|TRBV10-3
CAISGGQQYSSPLHF
TGTGCCATCAGTGGGGGACAGCAGTATAGCTCACCCCTCCACTTT
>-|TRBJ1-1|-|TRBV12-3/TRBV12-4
CASSFDGSAFF
TGTGCCAGCAGTTTCGACGGGTCGGCTTTCTTT
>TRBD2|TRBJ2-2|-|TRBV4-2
CASSQEIAGSLNTGELFF
TGTGCCAGCAGCCAAGAAATAGCGGGCTCCCTGAACACCGGGGAGCTGTTTTTT
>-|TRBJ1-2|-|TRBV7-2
CASSSSNYGYTF
TGTGCCAGCAGCTCCTCTAACTATGGCTACACCTTC
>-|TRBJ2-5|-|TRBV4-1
CASSQFPPTSRETQYF
TGCGCCAGCAGCCAATTCCCCCCCACTAGCCGGGAGACCCAGTACTTC
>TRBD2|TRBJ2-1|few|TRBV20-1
CSAGTSGPYNEQFF
TGCAGTGCTGGGACTAGCGGCCCCTACAATGAGCAGTTCTTC
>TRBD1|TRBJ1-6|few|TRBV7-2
CASSSGQGRNSPLHF
TGTGCCAGCAGCTCCGGACAGGGTCGTAATTCACCCCTCCACTTT
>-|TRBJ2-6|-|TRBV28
CASSFLTATSSGANVLTF
TGTGCCAGCAGTTTTTTAACGGCGACAAGCTCTGGGGCCAACGTCCTGACTTTC
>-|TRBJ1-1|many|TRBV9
CASSVGVALNTEAFF
TGTGCCAGCAGCGTAGGAGTGGCCCTGAACACTGAAGCTTTCTTT
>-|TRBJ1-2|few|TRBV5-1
CASSLEQVSYGYTF
TGCGCCAGCAGCCTGGAACAAGTAAGCTATGGCTACACCTTC
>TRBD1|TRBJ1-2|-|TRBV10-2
CASSRTGRNYGYTF
TGCGCCAGCAGCAGGACAGGGCGGAACTATGGCTACACCTTC
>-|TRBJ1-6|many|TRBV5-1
CASSLLMGNNSPLHF
TGCGCCAGCAGCCTCCTTATGGGAAATAATTCACCCCTCCACTTT
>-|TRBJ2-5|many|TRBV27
CASSLGATQETQYF
TGTGCCAGCAGTTTAGGGGCCACCCAAGAGACCCAGTACTTC
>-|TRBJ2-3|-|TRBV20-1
CSADYMGADTQYF
TGCAGTGCGGACTATATGGGGGCAGATACGCAGTATTTT
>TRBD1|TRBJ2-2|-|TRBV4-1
CASSQEWTGNTGELFF
TGCGCCAGCAGCCAAGAATGGACAGGGAACACCGGGGAGCTGTTTTTT
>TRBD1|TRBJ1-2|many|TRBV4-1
CASAGRDSNYGYTF
TGCGCCAGCGCGGGCCGGGACAGTAACTATGGCTACACCTTC
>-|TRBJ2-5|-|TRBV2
CATLEGQETQYF
TGTGCCACCTTGGAGGGGCAAGAGACCCAGTACTTC
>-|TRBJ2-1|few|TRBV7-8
CASSLAKRQGTLSHEQFF
TGTGCCAGCAGCTTAGCAAAAAGGCAGGGCACCCTCTCTCATGAGCAGTTCTTC
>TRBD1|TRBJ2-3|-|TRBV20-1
CSASVRGQATFGDTQYF
TGCAGTGCTAGTGTCCGGGGACAGGCAACCTTCGGGGATACGCAGTATTTT
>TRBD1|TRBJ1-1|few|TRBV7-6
CASSLTGGVNTEAFF
TGTGCCAGCAGCTTAACAGGGGGGGTGAACACTGAAGCTTTCTTT
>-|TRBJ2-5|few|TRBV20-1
CSASRVRRETQYF
TGCAGTGCTAGCAGGGTCCGGCGGGAGACCCAGTACTTC
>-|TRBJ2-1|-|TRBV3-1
CASSPSQAGNEQFF
TGTGCCAGCAGCCCGTCACAGGCTGGAAATGAGCAGTTCTTC
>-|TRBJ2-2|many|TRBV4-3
CASSPQGSLDGRELFF
TGCGCCAGCAGCCCCCAGGGCAGCTTGGATGGTAGGGAGCTGTTTTTT
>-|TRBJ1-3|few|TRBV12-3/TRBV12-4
CASDWIPSGNTIYF
TGTGCCAGCGACTGGATCCCCTCTGGAAACACCATATATTTT
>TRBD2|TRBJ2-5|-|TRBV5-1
CASSPGLVGETQYF
TGCGCCAGCAGCCCCGGACTAGTCGGAGAGACCCAGTACTTC
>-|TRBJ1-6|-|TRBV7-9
CASSWGSSPLHF
TGTGCCAGCAGCTGGGGGAGTTCACCCCTCCACTTT
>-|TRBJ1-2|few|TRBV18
CASSPNSGANYGYTF
TGTGCCAGCTCACCTAACAGCGGAGCTAACTATGGCTACACCTTC
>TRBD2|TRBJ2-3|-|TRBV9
CASSPRLAGGQDTQYF
TGTGCCAGCAGCCCTCGACTAGCGGGGGGGCAAGATACGCAGTATTTT
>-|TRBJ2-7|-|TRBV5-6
CASSPRTSPGREQYF
TGTGCCAGCAGCCCAAGAACCTCTCCAGGCAGGGAGCAGTACTTC
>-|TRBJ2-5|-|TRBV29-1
CSGRQDKETQYF
TGCAGCGGACGACAGGATAAAGAGACCCAGTACTTC
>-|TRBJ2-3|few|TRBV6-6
CASSRDPTDTQYF
TGTGCCAGCAGCCGGGACCCCACAGATACGCAGTATTTT
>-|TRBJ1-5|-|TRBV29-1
CSVSVGISNQPQHF
TGCAGCGTTAGTGTCGGGATTAGCAATCAGCCCCAGCATTTT
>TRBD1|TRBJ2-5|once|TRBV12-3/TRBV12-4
CASSLRQGSETQYF
TGTGCCAGCAGCCTGAGACAGGGGTCGGAGACCCAGTACTTC
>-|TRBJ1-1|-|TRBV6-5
CASQRGTEAFF
TGTGCCAGTCAGCGGGGCACTGAAGCTTTCTTT
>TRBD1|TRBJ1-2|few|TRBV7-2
CASSLNRGRRGYTF
TGTGCCAGCAGCTTAAACAGGGGGCGCAGAGGCTACACCTTC
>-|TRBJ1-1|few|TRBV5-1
CASSLGHSWENTEAFF
TGCGCCAGCAGCTTAGGACACTCTTGGGAGAACACTGAAGCTTTCTTT
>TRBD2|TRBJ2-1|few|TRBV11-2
CASSIGTSGANEQFF
TGTGCCAGCAGCATCGGGACTAGCGGGGCTAATGAGCAGTTCTTC
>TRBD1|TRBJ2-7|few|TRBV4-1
CASSQQGAREQYF
TGCGCCAGCAGCCAACAGGGGGCTCGCGAGCAGTACTTC
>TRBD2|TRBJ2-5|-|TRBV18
CASFLTSGETQYF
TGTGCCAGCTTCCTCACTAGCGGCGAGACCCAGTACTTC
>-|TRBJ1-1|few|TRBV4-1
CASSQDEAQEAFF
TGCGCCAGCAGCCAAGATGAGGCACAAGAAGCTTTCTTT
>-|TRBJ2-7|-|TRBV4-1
CASSQAGNNEQYF
TGCGCCAGCAGCCAGGCCGGAAACAACGAGCAGTACTTC